Following are 27 T cell receptor beta chains from one sample sequenced in a study of Ad26.COV2.S vaccination and SARS-CoV-2 variants. Measured with immunoSEQ multiplex PCR; TCRdb has only the in-frame clones, and not every one. The sample has about 350,000 clones; approximately 90% are singletons. Here the sequenced sample was peripheral blood, taken after recovery from COVID-19. These receptor sequences come from a human donor who had recovered from COVID-19.

The chain is built from TRBV2 and TRBJ1-5, with 10 bases lining up with TRBD1. Germline CDR1 and CDR2: SNHLY and FYNNEI. The CDR3 has 12 amino acids. J was trimmed by 16 bases and V by 1 base; bases with no gene match: 4. The CDR3 DNA reads as TGTGCCAGCAGTGAAGAGGGGACAGGGGTCCATTTT. Protein product: CASSEEGTGVHF.

This clone was observed once. The chain joins TRBV1 to TRBJ2-1; the D call in the table, TRBD2, was not verified against the DNA. TRBV1 is classified as a pseudogene. CDR3 size: 16 residues. Written as DNA, the CDR3 is TGCACCAGCAGCCAAGATAGGCGGGGGGGCTCCAATGAGCAGTTCTTC. It translates to CTSSQDRRGGSNEQFF.

V and J are TRBV18 and TRBJ2-7; D is uncertain. The CDR3 is 11 residues long. The V end lost 5 bases, the J end lost 0 bases, and 2 bases lay between the germline ends. Germline V lookup: CDR1 KGHSH, CDR2 LQKENI. The CDR3 sequence is CASSNSYEQYF. The CDR3 region has the DNA TGTGCCAGCTCAAACTCCTACGAGCAGTACTTC.

This chain links TRBV2 with TRBJ2-3; possible D gene TRBD2, 8 bases. The germline CDR1 and CDR2 sequences are SNHLY and FYNNEI. The V and J ends lost 5 bases and 4 bases respectively, with 19 bases between them. This CDR3 contains 16 residues. CDR3 in amino acids: CASSPTTGRGADTQYF. The CDR3 bases are TGTGCCAGCAGTCCTACGACAGGGCGGGGGGCAGATACGCAGTATTTT.

This clone came up once. CDR3 DNA sequence: TGTGCCAGCAGCGTAGAGAAGACCCCCAGTGGGGGCTACACCTTC. Residues: CASSVEKTPSGGYTF. This sequence joins TRBV9 and TRBJ1-2; no definite D call. The CDR3 is made up of 15 amino acids. CDR1 SGDLS and CDR2 YYNGEE come from the germline V gene. V was clipped by 0 bases and J by 8 bases, with 17 bases between them.

There are many counts of this clone. V and J are TRBV6-2 or TRBV6-3 and TRBJ1-2, with D tentatively TRBD1 (6 bases). Trimming took 2 bases from V and 5 from J, leaving 12 bases between them. Looked up from germline, CDR1 is MNHEY and CDR2 is SVGEGT. This CDR3 contains 14 residues. In DNA, the CDR3 is TGTGCCAGCAGTTACGGCGACAGGAGATATGGCTACACCTTC. As protein: CASSYGDRRYGYTF.

This clone has just one count. The rearrangement links TRBV9 to TRBJ1-1; D is unresolved. The CDR3 length is 17 residues. Germline V gene sequence: CDR1 SGDLS, CDR2 YYNGEE. V lost 0 bases and J lost 0, with 15 bases in between. In DNA, the CDR3 is TGTGCCAGCAGCGTAGTGGGTTTCGAATCCGTGAACACTGAAGCTTTCTTT. It is translated as CASSVVGFESVNTEAFF.

The J gene is TRBJ1-1, the V gene TRBV4-1, with a tentative D call TRBD1 (6 bases). The CDR3 totals 14 residues. V was cut by 4 bases and J by 5 bases, with 14 bases left in between. Per the germline V gene, CDR1 is MGHRA and CDR2 is YSYEKL. Here the CDR3 reads CASSPGSQGTEAFF. DNA for the CDR3: TGCGCCAGCAGCCCCGGGTCCCAGGGGACTGAAGCTTTCTTT.

V is TRBV2 and J is TRBJ1-6; D ambiguous. CDR1 is SNHLY and CDR2 is FYNNEI in the germline V gene. CDR3 length: 14 residues. Trimming cost V 7 bases and J 4 bases, with 11 bases left between them. CDR3 loop: CASTYQLYNSPLHF. CDR3 nucleotide sequence: TGTGCCAGCACTTATCAGCTGTATAATTCACCCCTCCACTTT.

This clone came up once. The genes are TRBV29-1 and TRBJ2-3; D not resolved. Germline V lookup: CDR1 SQVTM, CDR2 ANQGSEA. V lost 3 bases, J lost 3 bases, and 4 bases lay in between. This CDR3 has 11 amino acids. In DNA form, the CDR3 reads TGCAGCGTTGATAGGACAGATACGCAGTATTTT. Amino acid sequence: CSVDRTDTQYF.

This clone was found once. J is TRBJ1-6 and V is TRBV19; 8 nucleotides agree with TRBD1. This CDR3 is 15 amino acids long. V dropped 5 bases and J dropped 4; count of bases not matched to a gene: 4. The germline CDR1 and CDR2 sequences are LNHDA and SQIVND (reference sequence). The CDR3 DNA is TGTGCCAGTAGTCCAGGACAGGGATATAATTCACCCCTCCACTTT. Protein product: CASSPGQGYNSPLHF.

The rearrangement joins TRBV6-5 to TRBJ2-7; 7 bases are a match to TRBD1. The length of the CDR3 is 15 residues. The V and J ends lost 0 bases and 2 bases, in that order; junction bases with no gene match: 4. From germline, CDR1 is MNHEY and CDR2 SVGAGI. CDR3 sequence reads: CASSYSRGSPYEQYF. The CDR3, as DNA: TGTGCCAGCAGTTACTCCAGGGGGAGCCCCTACGAGCAGTACTTC.

V is TRBV10-3 and J is TRBJ2-7; perhaps D is TRBD1 or TRBD2 (6 bases each). The CDR3 consists of 16 residues. Germline CDR1 is ENHRY and CDR2 is SYGVKD. V was shortened by 2 bases and J by 2 bases, with 16 bases between the two germline ends. In nucleotides, the CDR3 is TGTGCCATCAGTGAGCAGGAGGGACAAGGGACCTACGAGCAGTACTTC. Amino acids: CAISEQEGQGTYEQYF.

This clone occurred once. The chain carries TRBV6-2 or TRBV6-3 and TRBJ2-1; tentatively, D is TRBD1 or TRBD2 (5 bases each). The V end was cut by 5 bases, the J end by 9 bases, with 20 bases between. The CDR3 covers 15 residues. Germline values: CDR1 MNHEY, CDR2 SVGEGT. In DNA, the CDR3 is TGTGCCAGCAGTCCCGGGGCAGGGTGGGGCGGTGAGCAGTTCTTC. Residues: CASSPGAGWGGEQFF.

The rearrangement uses TRBV11-3 and TRBJ2-5; 8 bases agree with TRBD2. Germline V gives CDR1 SGHNT, CDR2 YENEEA. After removal of 4 bases from V and 3 bases from J, the junction contained 7 bases not matched to a gene. There are 15 residues in the CDR3. The CDR3 DNA sequence: TGTGCCAGCAGCTACGACGGGGGGGCCGAAGAGACCCAGTACTTC. Translated, it gives CASSYDGGAEETQYF.

This clone was counted between two and nine times. This chain connects TRBV7-2 to TRBJ2-3, with D possibly being TRBD2 (6 bases). Trimming took 5 bases from V and 0 from J, leaving 12 bases between them. The CDR3 extends over 15 amino acids. Per germline, CDR1 SGHTA and CDR2 FQGNSA. Written as DNA, the CDR3 is TGTGCCAGCAGCCTTCGGGACTCCAGCACAGATACGCAGTATTTT. It translates to CASSLRDSSTDTQYF.

V gene TRBV6-2 or TRBV6-3 combines with J gene TRBJ2-3; no clear D. V lost 4 bases to trimming and J lost 4 bases, with 3 bases between them. The CDR3 totals 11 residues. From germline, CDR1 is MNHEY and CDR2 SVGEGT. CDR3 coding DNA: TGTGCCAGCAGTTGGGCAGATACGCAGTATTTT. Translating it yields CASSWADTQYF.

This clone was seen just once. This chain connects TRBV10-1 to TRBJ1-2; D unclear. Trimming left V 5 bases short and J 0 bases short, with 13 bases between. The V gene's germline CDR1 is WNHNN and CDR2 SYGVQD (reference sequence). The CDR3 consists of 15 residues. CDR3 in DNA: TGCGCCAGCAGTCCTCTGAGGGATACTAACTATGGCTACACCTTC. Residues: CASSPLRDTNYGYTF.

The chain links TRBV6-5 to TRBJ1-2; D not resolved. Germline CDR1 is MNHEY and CDR2 is SVGAGI. There are 15 residues in the CDR3. Between the trimmed V and J ends, which lost 0 bases and 0 bases, there was a span of 8 bases. CDR3 region: CASSYSGDSNYGYTF. The CDR3 DNA reads as TGTGCCAGCAGTTACTCAGGAGATTCTAACTATGGCTACACCTTC.

This chain connects TRBV9 to TRBJ2-1; D might be TRBD2 (5 bases). The CDR3 consists of 14 residues. V dropped 3 bases and J dropped 9 bases, with 16 bases sitting between them. The germline V gene encodes CDR1 SGDLS and CDR2 YYNGEE. In nucleotides, the CDR3 is TGTGCCAGCAGCGAGTCTCCCTCGGGGTCTGAGCAGTTCTTC. Its translation is CASSESPSGSEQFF.

This clone was detected only a few times. The chain employs TRBV11-2 and TRBJ2-1; TRBD1 agrees at 8 bases. Germline V gives CDR1 SGHAT, CDR2 FQNNGV. Trimming at V came to 5 bases and at J to 4 bases, leaving 4 bases not matched to a gene. This CDR3 has 14 residues. The CDR3 spells CASSPGGAYNEQFF. The CDR3 DNA reads as TGTGCCAGCAGCCCAGGGGGCGCTTACAATGAGCAGTTCTTC.

The gene calls are TRBV29-1 and TRBJ1-1, with 7 bases identical to TRBD1. Germline CDR1 is SQVTM and CDR2 is ANQGSEA. The junction had 4 bases not matched to a gene; V was cut back by 6 bases and J by 0 bases. The CDR3 spans 13 residues. The CDR3: CSVTGEMNTEAFF. The DNA for the CDR3 is TGCAGCGTCACAGGGGAGATGAACACTGAAGCTTTCTTT.

V usage is TRBV6-2 or TRBV6-3 and J usage is TRBJ2-1; D is uncertain. Germline CDR1 is MNHEY and CDR2 is SVGEGT. This CDR3 is 11 amino acids long. V was shortened by 2 bases and J by 9 bases, with 5 bases between the two germline ends. The CDR3 coding sequence is TGTGCCAGCAGTTACCGGGTTGAGCAGTTCTTC. Protein product: CASSYRVEQFF.

V usage is TRBV19 and J usage is TRBJ1-2; 8 bases fit TRBD1. CDR3 size: 14 residues. The trim removed 7 bases at V and 7 bases at J, leaving 11 bases unmatched. Germline V CDR1 and CDR2: LNHDA, SQIVND (reference sequence). This chain's CDR3 is CASKRDDRGSGYTF. The DNA for the CDR3 is TGTGCCAGTAAAAGGGATGACAGGGGCTCTGGCTACACCTTC. Together with reference TRBV19 and TRBJ1-2, the CDR3 gives the full variable domain: DGGITQSPKYLFRKEGQNVTLSCEQNLNHDAMYWYRQDPGQGLRLIYYSQIVNDFQKGDIAEGYSVSREKKESFPLTVTSAQKNPTAFYLCASKRDDRGSGYTFGSGTRLTVV.

The chain has TRBV13 and TRBJ1-2; D is ambiguous. This CDR3 comprises 13 residues. V shed 0 bases and J shed 8 bases, with 10 bases lying between them. CDR1 and CDR2 from the germline V gene are PRHDT and FYEKMQ (reference sequence). The DNA for the CDR3 is TGTGCCAGCAGCTTAGGGACCCCGGGGGGCTACACCTTC. This sequence encodes CASSLGTPGGYTF.

This clone was picked up one time. Other DNA sequences within the sample encode an identical CDR3. The chain joins TRBV7-2 to TRBJ2-3; D not resolved. CDR1 is SGHTA, CDR2 FQGNSA, per germline. The V end was cut by 1 base, the J end by 0 bases, with 2 bases between. The CDR3 length is 13 residues. Written as DNA, the CDR3 is TGTGCCAGCAGCTTAGGTAGCACAGATACGCAGTATTTT. Residues: CASSLGSTDTQYF.

This clone was picked up a small number of times. J is TRBJ1-4 and V is TRBV19; TRBD1 agrees at 8 bases. Losses at the gene ends were 7 bases for V and 3 bases for J; bases not matched to a gene: 4. This CDR3 has 14 amino acids. Germline CDR1 and CDR2: LNHDA and SQIVND (reference sequence). The CDR3 loop is CASISDRANEKLFF. As DNA, the CDR3 is TGTGCCAGTATCTCGGACAGGGCTAATGAAAAACTGTTTTTT. Looking up the rest from reference TRBV19 and TRBJ1-4 gives the full variable domain: DGGITQSPKYLFRKEGQNVTLSCEQNLNHDAMYWYRQDPGQGLRLIYYSQIVNDFQKGDIAEGYSVSREKKESFPLTVTSAQKNPTAFYLCASISDRANEKLFFGSGTQLSVL.